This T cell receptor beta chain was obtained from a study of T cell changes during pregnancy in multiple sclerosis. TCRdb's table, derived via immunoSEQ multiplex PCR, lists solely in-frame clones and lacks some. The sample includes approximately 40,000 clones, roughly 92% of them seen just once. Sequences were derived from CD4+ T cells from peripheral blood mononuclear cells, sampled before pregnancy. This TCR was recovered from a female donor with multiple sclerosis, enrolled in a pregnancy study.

For the CDR3, the DNA is TGTGCCAGCAGTTTACTAGGGGCGCCGGGCTACACCTTC. It codes for CASSLLGAPGYTF. This chain joins TRBV27 and TRBJ1-2; D perhaps matches TRBD1 (5 bases). Germline V lookup: CDR1 MNHEY, CDR2 SMNVEV (reference sequence). V lost 2 bases, J lost 8 bases, and 12 bases lay in between. The CDR3 contains 13 residues.